The 11 T cell receptor beta chains below were found in one sample sequenced in a study of blood T cells in healthy people across ages. With a J-beta primer mix and a sample-barcoded 5' primer, a second PCR ran about 7 to 12 cycles. TCRdb re-derived calls from the 5' RACE reads in MiXCR, one entry per CDR3 protein. The sample shows approximately 1,000,000 distinct CDR3 sequences, 40% to 45% of them seen only once. Sequencing input: blood. The receptors originated from a woman aged 60-75 years in good health.

This clonotype was counted between two and nine times. The rearrangement uses TRBV18 and TRBJ2-7; a weak D match, TRBD2 (6 bases). The CDR3 has 16 residues. Trimming removed 1 base from V and 5 bases from J, with 18 bases in between. Looked up from germline, CDR1 is KGHSH and CDR2 is LQKENI. CDR3 loop: CASSPLIGLTGDEQYF. Written as DNA, the CDR3 is TGTGCCAGCTCACCACTAATCGGACTGACGGGGGACGAGCAGTACTTC.

The CDR3 spells CASRFGTDHNQPQHF. Here the CDR3 DNA reads TGTGCCAGCAGATTCGGGACAGACCACAATCAGCCCCAGCATTTT. The chain uses TRBV6-5 and TRBJ1-5, with TRBD1 identical over 7 bases. This CDR3 has 15 residues. Germline V lookup: CDR1 MNHEY, CDR2 SVGAGI. The trim removed 6 bases at V and 3 bases at J, leaving 8 bases unmatched.

The V gene is TRBV20-1, the J gene TRBJ2-5; D perhaps matches TRBD1 (5 bases). This CDR3 is 12 amino acids long. CDR1 and CDR2 from the germline V gene are DFQATT and SNEGSKA (reference sequence). The V end was cut by 3 bases, the J end by 5 bases, with 10 bases between. CDR3: CSASRVVETQYF. The DNA of the CDR3 is TGCAGTGCTAGCAGGGTTGTTGAGACCCAGTACTTC.

The chain couples TRBV7-6 to TRBJ1-5, with 7 bases aligning to TRBD1. This CDR3 region has 14 residues. V dropped 5 bases and J dropped 3; count of bases not matched to a gene: 4. Germline V gives CDR1 SGHVS, CDR2 FNYEAQ. The CDR3 loop reads CASSRQGPNQPQHF. The CDR3, as DNA: TGTGCCAGCAGCCGACAGGGCCCCAATCAGCCCCAGCATTTT.

The rearrangement joins TRBV4-2 to TRBJ2-1, with D possibly being TRBD1 or TRBD2 (5 bases each). There are 16 residues in the CDR3. CDR1 LGHNA and CDR2 YNFKEQ come from the germline V gene. Trimming removed 1 base at V and 2 bases at J, with 12 bases between. The CDR3 region is CASSQGGQGTYNEQFF. The CDR3 DNA reads TGTGCCAGCAGCCAAGGAGGGCAGGGAACCTACAATGAGCAGTTCTTC.

This clonotype was observed a few times. The rearrangement links TRBV2 to TRBJ2-7; the D gene is possibly TRBD2 (5 bases). Deletions cut 5 bases from V and 0 bases from J, with 8 bases between. CDR1 is SNHLY and CDR2 is FYNNEI in the germline V gene. CDR3 length: 13 residues. DNA for the CDR3: TGTGCCAGCAGTATAGCGAGCTCCTACGAGCAGTACTTC. Its translation: CASSIASSYEQYF.

The CDR3: CASGRGPYEQYF. In DNA form, the CDR3 reads TGTGCCTCGGGCAGGGGGCCATACGAGCAGTACTTC. This sequence joins TRBV30 and TRBJ2-7, with 8 bases aligning to TRBD1. The J segment lost 4 bases and the V segment lost 7 bases, leaving 6 bases of the junction unmatched. CDR1 GTSNPN and CDR2 SVGIG come from the germline V gene (reference sequence). The CDR3 consists of 12 residues.

This chain connects TRBV20-1 to TRBJ1-6, with TRBD1 matching over 8 bases. The V gene end was trimmed by 6 bases and the J gene end by 7 bases; junction bases not matched to a gene: 11. There are 15 residues in the CDR3. The germline CDR1 and CDR2 sequences are DFQATT and SNEGSKA (reference sequence). CDR3 amino acids: CSALIRDRLNSPLHF. CDR3 nucleotides: TGCAGTGCCCTGATCCGGGACAGGCTAAATTCACCCCTCCACTTT.

The V gene is TRBV27, the J gene TRBJ1-2; 11 nucleotides agree with TRBD1. The CDR3 is 11 residues long. Germline assignment: CDR1 MNHEY and CDR2 SMNVEV (reference sequence). Trimming cost V 10 bases and J 8 bases; bases outside gene matches: 3. This CDR3 is CATWTGGGYTF. As DNA, the CDR3 is TGTGCCACCTGGACAGGGGGCGGCTACACCTTC.

Details on this clonotype: The missing conserved phenylalanine or tryptophan at the end of this CDR3 makes a read error likely. The chain employs TRBV6-2 or TRBV6-3 and TRBJ2-5; 8 positions agree with TRBD2. V gave up 6 bases and J gave up 5 bases; unmatched junction bases: 8. CDR3 length: 14 amino acids. Germline V gene data show CDR1 as MNHEY and CDR2 as SVGEGT. CDR3 bases: TGTGCCAGCAGGAGTAGCGGGATCGGGGAGACCCAGTACTTA. Translating gives CASRSSGIGETQYL.

CDR3 sequence: CASSLTGLANSYEQYF. The CDR3 DNA is TGTGCCAGCAGCCTAACCGGACTAGCGAACTCCTACGAGCAGTACTTC. J is TRBJ2-7 and V is TRBV12-3 or TRBV12-4; 9 nucleotides align to TRBD2. The trim removed 6 bases at V and 0 bases at J, leaving 9 bases unmatched. The CDR3 length is 16 residues.